The subject of this entry is one TCR beta chain. The CDR3 goes on 3 residues after the read ends, and that part is filled in from the germline J gene. This sample is drawn from a study of T cells in women clearing cervical HPV infection. The CDR3 has 13 residues. The germline V gene has CDR1 SGHNT and CDR2 YENEEA. V shed 2 bases and J shed 1 base, with 4 bases lying between them. Using immunoSEQ multiplex PCR, the repertoire was profiled, and TCRdb retains in-frame clones only, with some absent. The sample table sets out tens of thousands of clones. Sequenced input: blood buffy coat. The chain combines TRBV11-3 with TRBJ2-3, with no clear D. This receptor was taken from a woman aged 18-70 years with a cervical HPV16 infection that either progressed to CIN3+ or cleared (not recorded which). The CDR3 loop reads CASSLSGTDTQYF. Incomplete CDR3 DNA: TGTGCCAGCAGCTTATCCGGCACAGATACG. The whole variable domain, filled in from reference TRBV11-3 and TRBJ2-3, reads EAGVVQSPRYKIIEKKQPVAFWCNPISGHNTLYWYLQNLGQGPELLIRYENEEAVDDSQLPKDRFSAERLKGVDSTLKIQPAELGDSAVYLCASSLSGTDTQYFGPGTRLTVL.